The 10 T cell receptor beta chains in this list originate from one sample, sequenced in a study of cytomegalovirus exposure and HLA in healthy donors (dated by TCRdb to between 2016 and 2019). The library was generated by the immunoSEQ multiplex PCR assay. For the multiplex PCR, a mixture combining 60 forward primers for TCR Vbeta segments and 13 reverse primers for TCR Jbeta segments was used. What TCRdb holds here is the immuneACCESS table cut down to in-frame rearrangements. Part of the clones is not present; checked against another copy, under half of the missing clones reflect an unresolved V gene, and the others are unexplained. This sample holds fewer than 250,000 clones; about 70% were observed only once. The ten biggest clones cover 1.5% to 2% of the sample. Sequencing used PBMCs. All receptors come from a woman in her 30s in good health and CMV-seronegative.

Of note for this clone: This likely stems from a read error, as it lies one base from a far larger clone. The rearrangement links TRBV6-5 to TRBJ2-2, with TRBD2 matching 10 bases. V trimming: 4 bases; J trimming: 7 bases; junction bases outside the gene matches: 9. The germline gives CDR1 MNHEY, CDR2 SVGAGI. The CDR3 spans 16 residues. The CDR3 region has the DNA TGTGCCAGCAGTTTACTAGCGGGGCTAGGGAACGGGGAGCTGTTTTTT. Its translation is CASSLLAGLGNGELFF.

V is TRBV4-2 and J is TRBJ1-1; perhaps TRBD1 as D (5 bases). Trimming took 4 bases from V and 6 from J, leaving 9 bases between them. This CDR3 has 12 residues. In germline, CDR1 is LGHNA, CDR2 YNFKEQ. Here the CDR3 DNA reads TGTGCCAGCAGCCCGGGGGTACCTGAAGCTTTCTTT. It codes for CASSPGVPEAFF.

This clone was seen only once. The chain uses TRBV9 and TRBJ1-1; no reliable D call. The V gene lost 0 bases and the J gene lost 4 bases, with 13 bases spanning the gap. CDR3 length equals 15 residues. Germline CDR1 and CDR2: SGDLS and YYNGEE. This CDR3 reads CASSVGAGPSTEAFF. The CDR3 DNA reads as TGTGCCAGCAGCGTAGGGGCGGGCCCGAGCACTGAAGCTTTCTTT.

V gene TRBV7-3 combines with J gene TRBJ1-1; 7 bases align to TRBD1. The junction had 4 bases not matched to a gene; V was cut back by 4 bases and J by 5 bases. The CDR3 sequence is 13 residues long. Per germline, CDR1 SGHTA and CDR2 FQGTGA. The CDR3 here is CASSSRQGTEAFF. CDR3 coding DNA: TGTGCCAGCAGCTCACGACAGGGAACTGAAGCTTTCTTT.

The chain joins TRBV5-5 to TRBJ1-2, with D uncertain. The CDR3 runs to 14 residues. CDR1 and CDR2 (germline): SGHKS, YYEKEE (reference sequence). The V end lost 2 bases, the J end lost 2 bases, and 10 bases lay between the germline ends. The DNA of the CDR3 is TGTGCCAGCAGCTTATGGCCCGGGAACTATGGCTACACCTTC. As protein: CASSLWPGNYGYTF.

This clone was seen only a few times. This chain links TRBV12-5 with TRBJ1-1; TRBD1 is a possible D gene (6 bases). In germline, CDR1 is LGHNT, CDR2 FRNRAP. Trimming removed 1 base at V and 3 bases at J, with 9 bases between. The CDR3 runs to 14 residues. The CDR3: CASGLGGRDTEAFF. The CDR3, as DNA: TGTGCTAGTGGTTTGGGGGGGCGTGACACTGAAGCTTTCTTT.

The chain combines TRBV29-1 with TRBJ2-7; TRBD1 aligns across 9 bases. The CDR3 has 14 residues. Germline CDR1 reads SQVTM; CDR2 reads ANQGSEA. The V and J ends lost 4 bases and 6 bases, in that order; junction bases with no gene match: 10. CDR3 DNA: TGCAGCGTTGGGGCCGGGACAGGGTTCGCCGAGCAGTACTTC. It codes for CSVGAGTGFAEQYF.

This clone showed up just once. This CDR3 reads CASTDRVTEAFF. The CDR3 coding sequence is TGCGCCAGCACGGACAGGGTCACTGAAGCTTTCTTT. The chain has TRBV5-1 and TRBJ1-1; 8 bases align to TRBD1. After removal of 6 bases from V and 4 bases from J, the junction contained 2 bases not matched to a gene. The CDR3 extends over 12 amino acids. Germline V gene sequence: CDR1 SGHRS, CDR2 YFSETQ.

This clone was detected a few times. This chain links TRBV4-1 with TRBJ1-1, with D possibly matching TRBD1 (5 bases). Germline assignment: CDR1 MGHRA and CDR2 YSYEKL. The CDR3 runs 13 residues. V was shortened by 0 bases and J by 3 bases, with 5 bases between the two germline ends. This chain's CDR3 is CASSQDRDTEAFF. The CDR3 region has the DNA TGCGCCAGCAGCCAAGACAGGGACACTGAAGCTTTCTTT.

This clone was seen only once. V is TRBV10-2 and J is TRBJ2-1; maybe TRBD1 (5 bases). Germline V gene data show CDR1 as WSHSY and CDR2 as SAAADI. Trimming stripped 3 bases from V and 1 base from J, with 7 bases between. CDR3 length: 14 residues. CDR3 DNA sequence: TGCGCCAGCAGTGACAGGGCTTCCTACAATGAGCAGTTCTTC. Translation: CASSDRASYNEQFF.